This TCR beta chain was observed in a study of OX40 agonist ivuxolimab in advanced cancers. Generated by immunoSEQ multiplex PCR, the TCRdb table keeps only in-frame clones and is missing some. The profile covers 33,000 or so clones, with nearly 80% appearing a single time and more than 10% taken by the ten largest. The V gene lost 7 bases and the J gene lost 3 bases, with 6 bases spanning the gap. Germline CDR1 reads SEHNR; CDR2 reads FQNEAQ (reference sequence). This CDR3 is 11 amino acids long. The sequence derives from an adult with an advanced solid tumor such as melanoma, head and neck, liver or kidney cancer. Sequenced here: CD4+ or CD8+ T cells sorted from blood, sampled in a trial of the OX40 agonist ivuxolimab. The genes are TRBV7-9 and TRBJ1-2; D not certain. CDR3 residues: CASIGYYGYTF. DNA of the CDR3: TGTGCCAGCATTGGCTACTATGGCTACACCTTC.